The rows below give T cell receptor beta chains drawn from one sample of a study of shared clonotypes between healthy human individuals. The data were produced by immunoSEQ multiplex PCR, yet TCRdb's version contains in-frame clones alone and is incomplete. The table lists roughly 850,000 clones, 96% of them singletons. The specimen sequenced was naive CD8+ T cells sorted from blood. The receptors were gathered from a young man in good health. Each CDR3 is given with its conserved first and last residue. A D gene is named only where the DNA matches it firmly. The size entry is marked missing in some rows and otherwise reads once, few, many or a size class.

j_gene,len,d_gene,abundance,v_gene,CDR3aa,CDR3nt
TRBJ1-5,15,-,-,TRBV19,CASSFTGNSNQPQHF,TGTGCCAGTAGTTTTACGGGAAATAGCAATCAGCCCCAGCATTTT
TRBJ2-7,13,-,-,TRBV28,CASLGNRAYEQYF,TGTGCCAGCCTGGGGAACAGGGCCTACGAGCAGTACTTC
TRBJ2-7,15,TRBD2,-,TRBV25-1,CASSLFGTRGYEQYF,TGTGCCAGCAGTTTATTTGGGACTAGGGGGTACGAGCAGTACTTC
TRBJ2-1,14,-,-,TRBV5-1,CASSLVRSNNEQFF,TGCGCCAGCAGCTTGGTACGCAGTAACAATGAGCAGTTCTTC
TRBJ2-7,17,TRBD1,-,TRBV4-1,CASSQDLGTVGSYEQYF,TGCGCCAGCAGCCAAGATCTGGGGACAGTCGGCTCCTACGAGCAGTACTTC
TRBJ2-2,18,TRBD2,-,TRBV7-6,CASSPGTSGRAGSGELFF,TGTGCCAGCAGCCCAGGGACTAGCGGGAGGGCTGGGTCCGGGGAGCTGTTTTTT
TRBJ2-1,15,-,-,TRBV27,CASSFRQLPYNEQFF,TGTGCCAGCAGTTTTCGTCAGCTCCCCTACAATGAGCAGTTCTTC
TRBJ2-1,17,TRBD1,-,TRBV7-2,CASSLADRTLFYNEQFF,TGTGCCAGCAGCTTAGCGGACAGGACCCTTTTCTACAATGAGCAGTTCTTC
TRBJ2-2,14,-,-,TRBV5-3,CARSQDSNWGELFF,TGTGCCAGAAGCCAGGACAGCAATTGGGGGGAGCTGTTTTTT
TRBJ2-7,14,TRBD2,-,TRBV19,CASSRSGRDYEQYF,TGTGCCAGTAGTCGTAGCGGGAGGGACTACGAGCAGTACTTC
TRBJ2-7,13,TRBD2,-,TRBV19,CASSISGRNEQYF,TGTGCCAGTAGTATCAGCGGGAGGAACGAGCAGTACTTC
TRBJ1-5,12,-,once,TRBV2,CASKTGNQPQHF,TGTGCCAGCAAGACAGGCAATCAGCCCCAGCATTTT
TRBJ2-7,15,TRBD2,-,TRBV9,CASSVVGGSGYEQYF,TGTGCCAGCAGCGTAGTGGGAGGGAGCGGTTACGAGCAGTACTTC
TRBJ2-7,14,-,-,TRBV7-6,CASSSHRAPYEQYF,TGTGCCAGCAGCTCCCACAGGGCCCCCTACGAGCAGTACTTC
TRBJ2-1,15,TRBD2,once,TRBV28,CASSSLGLAANEQFF,TGTGCCAGCAGTTCGTTGGGACTAGCGGCCAATGAGCAGTTCTTC
TRBJ2-1,16,-,-,TRBV10-3,CAISGGDLHSNNEQFF,TGTGCCATCAGTGGGGGAGACTTGCACTCAAACAATGAGCAGTTCTTC
TRBJ2-1,15,TRBD2,-,TRBV4-3,CASSQGTSGINEQFF,TGCGCCAGCAGCCAAGGGACTAGCGGGATTAATGAGCAGTTCTTC